These 21 T cell receptor beta chains were all obtained from the same sample, sequenced in a study of control samples from healthy donors and cancer patients. Data came from immunoSEQ multiplex PCR; TCRdb stores just in-frame clones and leaves some out. The sample gives 150,000 or so clones, around 94% of which show up once; more than 13% is in the top ten. Material for sequencing was PBMCs. The receptors here all came from a man in his fifties or sixties with colorectal cancer.

The chain combines TRBV2 with TRBJ2-5, with 9 positions matching TRBD2. This CDR3 spans 15 amino acids. Germline V gives CDR1 SNHLY, CDR2 FYNNEI. The V segment lost 4 bases and the J segment 1 base; nucleotides outside the gene matches: 4. CDR3 nucleotide sequence: TGTGCCAGCAGTGCCGGCGGGGGGGCCCAAGAGACCCAGTACTTC. This encodes CASSAGGGAQETQYF.

This chain joins TRBV9 and TRBJ2-3; TRBD2 matches 8 bases. V was clipped by 4 bases and J by 5 bases; unmatched bases: 3. The CDR3 is made up of 13 amino acids. Germline V gene lookup returns CDR1 SGDLS and CDR2 YYNGEE. The CDR3 sequence is CASSTGLGDTQYF. CDR3 nucleotide sequence: TGTGCCAGCAGCACGGGACTAGGAGATACGCAGTATTTT.

The V call is TRBV5-4, the J call TRBJ1-4; 7 positions match TRBD1. Per germline, CDR1 SGHNT and CDR2 YYREEE (reference sequence). V lost 4 bases to trimming and J lost 12 bases; unmatched junction nucleotides: 9. The length of the CDR3 is 13 residues. In nucleotides, the CDR3 is TGTGCCAGCAGCATAGGACAGGACAAGGAACTGTTTTTT. This gives the protein CASSIGQDKELFF.

This clone was seen just once. The J gene is TRBJ1-5, the V gene TRBV28; D unresolved. Germline values: CDR1 MDHEN, CDR2 SYDVKM. CDR3 length equals 15 residues. Trimming left V 7 bases short and J 0 bases short, with 13 bases between. The CDR3 DNA is TGTGCCAGCATAGTGGACGGAGGTAGCAATCAGCCCCAGCATTTT. Protein product: CASIVDGGSNQPQHF.

V and J are TRBV19 and TRBJ1-2, with 11 bases aligning to TRBD1. CDR3 size: 14 residues. Per germline, CDR1 LNHDA and CDR2 SQIVND (reference sequence). With 7 bases clipped from V and 6 bases from J, the junction kept 7 bases outside the gene matches. CDR3 in DNA: TGTGCCAGTACCACGGACAGGGGGCCCCATGGCTACACCTTC. This translates into CASTTDRGPHGYTF.

This clone was detected only a few times. J is TRBJ2-7 and V is TRBV27; 8 nucleotides align to TRBD1. With 8 bases clipped from V and 4 bases from J, the junction kept 1 base outside the gene matches. Germline CDR1 and CDR2: MNHEY and SMNVEV (reference sequence). The CDR3 runs to 11 residues. The CDR3 region has the DNA TGTGCCAGCCGACAGGGGTACGAGCAGTACTTC. Its protein product is CASRQGYEQYF.

The chain joins TRBV6-2 or TRBV6-3 to TRBJ2-5; tentatively, D is TRBD1 (5 bases). The ends were cut back, 2 bases at V and 0 bases at J, with 10 bases in the middle. CDR3 size: 15 residues. Germline V gene sequence: CDR1 MNHEY, CDR2 SVGEGT. The CDR3 reads CASSYGQGNQETQYF. DNA of the CDR3: TGTGCCAGCAGTTACGGGCAGGGAAACCAAGAGACCCAGTACTTC.

This CDR3 reads CASSWTYNEQFF. The CDR3 DNA reads as TGCGCCAGCAGCTGGACCTACAATGAGCAGTTCTTC. The rearrangement links TRBV5-1 to TRBJ2-1; no firm D call. Germline V CDR1 and CDR2: SGHRS, YFSETQ. The CDR3 runs to 12 residues. Trimming pared 3 bases from V and 2 bases from J, leaving 3 bases between. Full variable domain (outside the CDR3, taken from reference TRBV5-1 and TRBJ2-1): KAGVTQTPRYLIKTRGQQVTLSCSPISGHRSVSWYQQTPGQGLQFLFEYFSETQRNKGNFPGRFSGRQFSNSRSEMNVSTLELGDSALYLCASSWTYNEQFFGPGTRLTVL.

The gene calls are TRBV24-1 and TRBJ2-2, with D maybe TRBD1 (5 bases). The V gene lost 2 bases and the J gene lost 4 bases, with 13 bases spanning the gap. The CDR3 length is 16 residues. Germline CDR1 KGHDR, CDR2 SFDVKD. The CDR3 nucleotides read TGTGCCACCAGTGATTCCCTTGGCAGGGCCACCGGGGAGCTGTTTTTT. This gives the protein CATSDSLGRATGELFF.

The V gene is TRBV10-3, the J gene TRBJ1-4; perhaps TRBD1 as D (6 bases). Germline CDR1 and CDR2: ENHRY and SYGVKD. Deletions cut 0 bases from V and 4 bases from J, with 9 bases between. CDR3 size: 15 residues. The chain's CDR3 is CAISESQGFNEKLFF. CDR3 nucleotide sequence: TGTGCCATCAGTGAGTCGCAGGGGTTTAATGAAAAACTGTTTTTT.

The chain couples TRBV2 to TRBJ1-5, with a weak D call TRBD1 (6 bases). Germline CDR1 SNHLY, CDR2 FYNNEI. Trimming removed 8 bases at V and 4 bases at J, with 9 bases between. The CDR3 is 12 residues long. CDR3 sequence (DNA): TGTGCCAGCGGACAGCAAAATCAGCCCCAGCATTTT. This codes for CASGQQNQPQHF. The full variable domain, rest sourced from reference TRBV2 and TRBJ1-5, is EPEVTQTPSHQVTQMGQEVILRCVPISNHLYFYWYRQILGQKVEFLVSFYNNEISEKSEIFDDQFSVERPDGSNFTLKIRSTKLEDSAMYFCASGQQNQPQHFGDGTRLSIL.

The chain recombines TRBV6-4 with TRBJ1-4, with 9 bases aligning to TRBD1. Trimming cost V 7 bases and J 4 bases; bases outside gene matches: 10. The CDR3 runs to 16 residues. Germline CDR1 reads MRHNA; CDR2 reads SNTAGT. The CDR3 here is CASTTTLGQGNEKLFF. CDR3 bases: TGTGCCAGCACCACAACCTTGGGACAGGGTAATGAAAAACTGTTTTTT.

The rearrangement links TRBV6-1 to TRBJ2-7, with 7 nucleotides matching TRBD1. Losses at the gene ends were 0 bases for V and 6 bases for J; bases not matched to a gene: 2. The CDR3 runs 13 residues. Germline V gives CDR1 MNHNS, CDR2 SASEGT. The CDR3, as DNA: TGTGCCAGCAGTGAAGCGACAGGGCTCGAGCAGTACTTC. It is translated as CASSEATGLEQYF.

The chain employs TRBV5-6 and TRBJ2-5; 7 bases line up with TRBD2. The CDR3 sequence is 16 residues long. Trimming took 5 bases from V and 1 from J; bases not matched to a gene: 11. Per germline, CDR1 SGHDT and CDR2 YYEEEE. CDR3 sequence (DNA): TGTGCCAGCAGTGGAGAGGCTAGCGGCCTCCAAGAGACCCAGTACTTC. Its protein product is CASSGEASGLQETQYF.

The chain carries TRBV18 and TRBJ1-1; possible D gene TRBD1, 5 bases. The CDR3 has 15 amino acids. Germline-derived CDR1 and CDR2 are KGHSH and LQKENI. V lost 2 bases to trimming and J lost 4 bases, with 14 bases between them. The CDR3 DNA is TGTGCCAGCTCACCAAGGACCTCTGGGGGCACTGAAGCTTTCTTT. It codes for CASSPRTSGGTEAFF.

The CDR3 reads CASSLGRGRGNYGYTF. The CDR3 region has the DNA TGTGCCAGCAGCTTAGGCAGGGGGAGGGGTAACTATGGCTACACCTTC. J is TRBJ1-2 and V is TRBV7-6; 7 bases fit TRBD1. V dropped 1 base and J dropped 1; count of bases not matched to a gene: 6. There are 16 residues in the CDR3. CDR1 is SGHVS and CDR2 is FNYEAQ in the germline V gene.

DNA of the CDR3: TGTGCCAGCAGGCGGGACTGGGCGCGGGAGACCCAGTACTTC. It is translated as CASRRDWARETQYF. The rearrangement links TRBV2 to TRBJ2-5, with D perhaps TRBD2 (6 bases). In germline, CDR1 is SNHLY, CDR2 FYNNEI. V lost 6 bases to trimming and J lost 5 bases, with 16 bases between them. The CDR3 totals 14 residues.

V is TRBV27 and J is TRBJ2-3; TRBD2 matches at 13 bases. The CDR3 contains 18 residues. J was trimmed by 0 bases and V by 3 bases; bases with no gene match: 6. Germline V gives CDR1 MNHEY, CDR2 SMNVEV (reference sequence). In DNA, the CDR3 is TGTGCCAGCAGTTTGACTAGCGGGGGGTCCGCTAGCACAGATACGCAGTATTTT. It specifies CASSLTSGGSASTDTQYF.

This chain links TRBV11-2 with TRBJ2-3, with D hard to call. This CDR3 has 13 residues. Between the trimmed V and J ends, which lost 3 bases and 2 bases, there was a span of 6 bases. Germline V CDR1 and CDR2: SGHAT, FQNNGV. The CDR3 DNA follows: TGTGCCAGCAGCTTGGGGATCACAGATACGCAGTATTTT. Translating it yields CASSLGITDTQYF. Together with reference TRBV11-2 and TRBJ2-3, the CDR3 gives the full variable domain: EAGVAQSPRYKIIEKRQSVAFWCNPISGHATLYWYQQILGQGPKLLIQFQNNGVVDDSQLPKDRFSAERLKGVDSTLKIQPAKLEDSAVYLCASSLGITDTQYFGPGTRLTVL.

This clone appeared a few times. This chain joins TRBV19 and TRBJ1-2, with D unclear. Germline values: CDR1 LNHDA, CDR2 SQIVND (reference sequence). CDR3 length: 12 amino acids. The V end lost 2 bases, the J end lost 3 bases, and 4 bases lay between the germline ends. In DNA form, the CDR3 reads TGTGCCAGTAGTATACAGGACTATGGCTACACCTTC. Translated: CASSIQDYGYTF.

V gene TRBV3-1 (or the pseudogene TRBV3-2) combines with J gene TRBJ2-1, with D tentatively TRBD1 (5 bases). This CDR3 is built from 11 residues. CDR1 and CDR2 (germline): LGHDT, YNNKEL (reference sequence). The V and J ends lost 2 bases and 13 bases respectively, with 9 bases between them. CDR3 in DNA: TGTGCCAGCAGCCAAACAGGTCCACAGTTCTTC. Translated, it gives CASSQTGPQFF.